Shown below are 8 T cell receptor beta chains from a single sample sequenced in a study of shared clonotypes between healthy human individuals (dated by TCRdb to 2018 to 2021). Library creation used the immunoSEQ multiplex PCR assay. TCRdb carries this immuneACCESS record with in-frame sequences only. Its versions omit some clonotypes, under half of them owing to an unresolved V gene in the studies checked, with the rest unexplained. The sample contains 1.6 million or so clones, roughly 98.5% of them found a single time. The ten largest clones add up to around 0.38% of the sample. Sequencing was carried out using naive CD4+ T cells sorted from blood. In the paper's terms, the cell subset or site label means: CD45RA+ positively selected. The source of these receptors is a man younger than 40 in good health.

Of note for this clone: This CDR3 is missing its conserved last phenylalanine or tryptophan, likely due to a read error. Because the CDR3's place on the DNA is in doubt, the DNA is left out and the CDR3 is given as listed by TCRdb. The rearrangement uses TRBV2 and TRBJ1-2. The germline V gene encodes CDR1 SNHLY and CDR2 FYNNEI. The CDR3 is made up of 10 amino acids, end residues included. CDR3: CASSELRVSL.

The chain has TRBV6-1 and TRBJ2-5; either TRBD1 or TRBD2 may fit D (5 bases each). This CDR3 comprises 13 residues. Germline V CDR1 and CDR2: MNHNS, SASEGT. V lost 8 bases, J lost 5 bases, and 15 bases lay in between. In DNA, the CDR3 is TGTGCCAGCGGGTACTGGGACGGTGAGACCCAGTACTTC. Translation: CASGYWDGETQYF.

This chain uses TRBV7-5 with TRBJ2-7; the table's D call TRBD1 went unverified against the DNA. TRBV7-5 is designated a pseudogene. This CDR3 is 16 amino acids long. The CDR3 reads CVRSRSDSGDVYEQYF. CDR3 in DNA: TGTGTCAGAAGCCGCTCCGATTCAGGGGACGTCTACGAGCAGTACTTC.

The rearrangement joins TRBV2 to TRBJ1-1, with a tentative D call TRBD1 (6 bases). Germline V gene data show CDR1 as SNHLY and CDR2 as FYNNEI. Between the trimmed V and J ends, which lost 6 bases and 1 base, there was a span of 12 bases. The CDR3 has 14 amino acids. For the CDR3, the DNA is TGTGCCAGCAGGGCGACGACAGGGAACACTGAAGCTTTCTTT. Translated, it gives CASRATTGNTEAFF.

J is TRBJ2-7 and V is TRBV7-2; D possibly matches TRBD1 or TRBD2 (6 bases each). The V end lost 1 base, the J end lost 2 bases, and 12 bases lay between the germline ends. CDR1 is SGHTA and CDR2 is FQGNSA in the germline V gene. The CDR3 covers 15 residues. As DNA, the CDR3 is TGTGCCAGCAGCTTAGAAGGGGGGTGGACCTACGAGCAGTACTTC. It yields the protein CASSLEGGWTYEQYF.

This chain joins TRBV6-5 and TRBJ2-1, with 7 bases fitting TRBD2. V lost 2 bases, J lost 9 bases, and 13 bases stayed unmatched. Germline lookup yields CDR1 MNHEY and CDR2 SVGAGI. The CDR3 is 16 amino acids. Written as DNA, the CDR3 is TGTGCCAGCAGTTACCCGAGGGAGGGAGCTCGGGTTGAGCAGTTCTTC. This sequence encodes CASSYPREGARVEQFF.

The J gene is TRBJ2-4, the V gene TRBV29-1, with D tentatively TRBD2 (6 bases). This CDR3 is built from 11 residues. V lost 7 bases and J lost 9, with 13 bases in between. Germline V lookup: CDR1 SQVTM, CDR2 ANQGSEA. The CDR3 reads CSGATGGIQYF. The CDR3 DNA sequence: TGCAGCGGGGCTACCGGGGGCATTCAGTACTTC.

The chain is built from TRBV5-8 and TRBJ2-6; D is unclear. From germline, CDR1 is SGHTS and CDR2 YDEGEE. The V and J ends lost 3 bases and 2 bases respectively, with 9 bases between them. This CDR3 region has 15 residues. The CDR3 reads CASSSNQPGANVLTF. The CDR3 nucleotides are TGTGCCAGCAGCTCTAACCAGCCTGGGGCCAACGTCCTGACTTTC.